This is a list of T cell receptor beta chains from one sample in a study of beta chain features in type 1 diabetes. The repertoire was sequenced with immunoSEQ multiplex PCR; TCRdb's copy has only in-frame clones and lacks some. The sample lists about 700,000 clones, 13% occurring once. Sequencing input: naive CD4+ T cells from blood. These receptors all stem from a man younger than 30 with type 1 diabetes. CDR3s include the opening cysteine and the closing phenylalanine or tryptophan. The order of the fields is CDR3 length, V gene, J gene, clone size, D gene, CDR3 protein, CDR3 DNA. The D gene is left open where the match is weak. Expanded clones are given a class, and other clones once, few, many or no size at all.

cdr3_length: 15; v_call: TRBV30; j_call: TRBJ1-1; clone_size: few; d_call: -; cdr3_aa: CAWTQTLSGYTEAFF; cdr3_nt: TGTGCCTGGACCCAGACCCTTTCGGGGTACACTGAAGCTTTCTTT
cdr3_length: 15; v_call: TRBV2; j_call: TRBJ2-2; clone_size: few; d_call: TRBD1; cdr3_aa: CASSARQGASGELFF; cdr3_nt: TGTGCCAGCAGTGCCCGACAGGGAGCGTCCGGGGAGCTGTTTTTT
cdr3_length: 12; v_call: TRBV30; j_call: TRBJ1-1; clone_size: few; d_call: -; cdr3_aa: CASTRTSREAFF; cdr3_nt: TGTGCCTCTACTCGGACATCGCGGGAAGCTTTCTTT
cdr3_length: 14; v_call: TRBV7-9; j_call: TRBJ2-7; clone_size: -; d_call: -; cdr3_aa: CASSLEPGVGEQYF; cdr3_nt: TGTGCCAGCAGCTTAGAACCAGGGGTAGGCGAGCAGTACTTC
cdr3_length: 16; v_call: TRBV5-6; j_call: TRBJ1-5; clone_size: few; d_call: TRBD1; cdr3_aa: CASSMDRGDPYQPQHF; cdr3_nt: TGTGCCAGCAGCATGGACAGGGGGGATCCTTACCAGCCCCAGCATTTT
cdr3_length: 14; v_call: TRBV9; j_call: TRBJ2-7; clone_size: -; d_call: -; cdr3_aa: CASSSRGGSYEQYF; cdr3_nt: TGTGCCAGCAGCTCGAGGGGGGGTTCCTACGAGCAGTACTTC
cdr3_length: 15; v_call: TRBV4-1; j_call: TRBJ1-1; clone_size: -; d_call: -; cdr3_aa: CASSPTPQEHTEAFF; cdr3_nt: TGCGCCAGCAGCCCAACCCCGCAGGAACACACTGAAGCTTTCTTT
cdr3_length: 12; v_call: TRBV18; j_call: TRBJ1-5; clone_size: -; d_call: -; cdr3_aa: CASSSSGQPQHF; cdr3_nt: TGTGCCAGCTCAAGCTCCGGTCAGCCCCAGCATTTT
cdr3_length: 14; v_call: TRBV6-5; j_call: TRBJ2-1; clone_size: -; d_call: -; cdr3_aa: CASSYSTLGPVQVF; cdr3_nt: TGTGCCAGCAGTTACTCGACCTTGGGACCGGTCCAGGTCTTC
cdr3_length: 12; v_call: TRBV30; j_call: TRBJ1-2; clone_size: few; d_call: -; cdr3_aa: CAWSAGIYGYTF; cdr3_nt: TGTGCCTGGAGTGCGGGAATCTATGGCTACACCTTC
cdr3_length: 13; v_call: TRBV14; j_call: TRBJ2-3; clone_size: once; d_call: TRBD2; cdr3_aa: CASSPTSGGSGYF; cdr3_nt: TGTGCCAGCAGTCCGACTAGCGGGGGGTCGGGTTATTTT
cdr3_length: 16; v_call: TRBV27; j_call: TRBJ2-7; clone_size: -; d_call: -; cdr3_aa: CASNSRAVRGAYEQYF; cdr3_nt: TGTGCCAGCAACTCCCGGGCGGTCAGGGGAGCCTACGAGCAGTACTTC
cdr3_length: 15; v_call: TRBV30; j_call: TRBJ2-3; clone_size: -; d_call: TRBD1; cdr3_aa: CAWSMGQGETDTQYF; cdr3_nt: TGTGCCTGGAGTATGGGACAGGGGGAGACAGATACGCAGTATTTT
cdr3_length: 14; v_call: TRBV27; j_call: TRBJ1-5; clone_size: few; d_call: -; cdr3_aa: CASRSGTSNQPQHF; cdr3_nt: TGTGCCAGCAGAAGCGGGACAAGCAATCAGCCCCAGCATTTT
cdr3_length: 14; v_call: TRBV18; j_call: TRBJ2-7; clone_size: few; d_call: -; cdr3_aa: CASSPGGFGYEQYF; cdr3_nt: TGTGCCAGCTCACCAGGGGGCTTTGGTTACGAGCAGTACTTC
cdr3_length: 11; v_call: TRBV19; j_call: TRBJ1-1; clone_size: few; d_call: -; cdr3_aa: CASRTNTEAFF; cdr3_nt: TGTGCCAGTAGGACAAACACTGAAGCTTTCTTT
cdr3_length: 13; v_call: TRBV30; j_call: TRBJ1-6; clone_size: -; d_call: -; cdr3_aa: CAWSVNGDSPLHF; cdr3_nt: TGTGCCTGGAGTGTAAACGGGGATTCACCCCTCCACTTT
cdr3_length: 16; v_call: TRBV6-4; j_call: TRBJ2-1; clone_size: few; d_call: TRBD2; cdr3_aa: CASSDSGGPIYNEQFF; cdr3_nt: TGTGCCAGCAGTGACAGCGGGGGGCCCATTTACAATGAGCAGTTCTTC
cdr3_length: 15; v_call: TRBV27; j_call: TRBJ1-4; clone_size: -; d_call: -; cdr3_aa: CASSKSGLTNEKLFF; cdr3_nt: TGTGCCAGCAGTAAAAGTGGGTTGACTAATGAAAAACTGTTTTTT
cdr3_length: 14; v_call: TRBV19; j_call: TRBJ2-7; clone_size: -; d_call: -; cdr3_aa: CASSSQTGSYEQYF; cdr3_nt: TGTGCCAGTAGTTCCCAGACAGGCTCCTACGAGCAGTACTTC
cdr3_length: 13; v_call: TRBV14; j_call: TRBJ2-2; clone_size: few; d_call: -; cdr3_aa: CASSPGWAGELFF; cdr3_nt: TGTGCCAGCAGCCCTGGTTGGGCCGGGGAGCTGTTTTTT
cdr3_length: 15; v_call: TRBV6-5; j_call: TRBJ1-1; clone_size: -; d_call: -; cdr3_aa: CASSYSGRVGTEAFF; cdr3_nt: TGTGCCAGCAGTTACTCGGGGAGGGTAGGCACTGAAGCTTTCTTT
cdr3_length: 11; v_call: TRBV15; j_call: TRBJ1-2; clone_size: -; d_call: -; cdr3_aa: CATTRGGGYTF; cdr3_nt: TGTGCCACCACCCGGGGGGGTGGCTACACCTTC
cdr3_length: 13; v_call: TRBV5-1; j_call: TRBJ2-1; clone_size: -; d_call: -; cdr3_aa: CASTLGHDNEQFF; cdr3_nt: TGCGCCAGCACCCTGGGACATGACAATGAGCAGTTCTTC
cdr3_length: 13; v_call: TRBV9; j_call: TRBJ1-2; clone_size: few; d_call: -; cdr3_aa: CASSVEGYGGYTF; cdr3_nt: TGTGCCAGCAGCGTAGAGGGCTACGGTGGCTACACCTTC
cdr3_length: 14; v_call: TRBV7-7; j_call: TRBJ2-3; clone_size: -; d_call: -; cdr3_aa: CASSQGRGADTQYF; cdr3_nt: TGTGCTAGCAGCCAGGGACGGGGGGCCGATACGCAGTATTTT
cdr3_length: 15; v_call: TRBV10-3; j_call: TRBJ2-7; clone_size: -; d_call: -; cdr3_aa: CAISEGLGGLYEQYF; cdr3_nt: TGTGCCATCAGTGAAGGTCTAGGGGGACTCTACGAGCAGTACTTC
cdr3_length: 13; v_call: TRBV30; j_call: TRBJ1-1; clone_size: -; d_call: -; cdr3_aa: CAWSVGRNTEAFF; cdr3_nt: TGTGCCTGGAGTGTAGGGCGAAACACTGAAGCTTTCTTT
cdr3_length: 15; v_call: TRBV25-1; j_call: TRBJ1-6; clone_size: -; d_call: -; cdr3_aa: CASSMTGSYNSPLHF; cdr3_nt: TGTGCCAGCAGTATGACAGGCTCCTATAATTCACCCCTCCACTTT
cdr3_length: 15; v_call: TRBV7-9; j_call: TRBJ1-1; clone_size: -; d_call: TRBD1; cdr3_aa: CASSLLGQENTEAFF; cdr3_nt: TGTGCCAGCAGCTTGCTGGGACAGGAAAACACTGAAGCTTTCTTT
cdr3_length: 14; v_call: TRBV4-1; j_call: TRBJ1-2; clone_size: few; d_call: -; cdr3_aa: CASSHGDTNYGYTF; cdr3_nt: TGCGCCAGCAGCCATGGTGACACGAACTATGGCTACACCTTC
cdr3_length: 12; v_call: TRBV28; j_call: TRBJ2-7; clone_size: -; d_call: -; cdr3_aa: CASSSDGDEQYF; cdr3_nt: TGTGCCAGCAGTTCCGATGGGGACGAGCAGTACTTC
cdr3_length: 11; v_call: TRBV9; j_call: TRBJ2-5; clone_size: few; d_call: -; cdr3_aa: CASSEGGTQYF; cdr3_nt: TGTGCCAGCAGCGAGGGGGGGACCCAGTACTTC
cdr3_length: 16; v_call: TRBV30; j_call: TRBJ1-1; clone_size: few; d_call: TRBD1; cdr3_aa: CAWTFEQGLWRTEAFF; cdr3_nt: TGTGCCTGGACTTTTGAACAGGGGTTGTGGCGCACTGAAGCTTTCTTT
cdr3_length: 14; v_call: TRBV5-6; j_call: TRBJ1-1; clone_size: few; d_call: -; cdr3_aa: CASSVDGLNTEAFF; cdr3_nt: TGTGCCAGCAGCGTGGACGGTTTGAACACTGAAGCTTTCTTT
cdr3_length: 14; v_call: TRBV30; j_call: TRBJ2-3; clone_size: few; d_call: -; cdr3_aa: CAWSGAGLHDTQYF; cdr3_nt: TGTGCCTGGAGTGGGGCGGGACTGCATGATACGCAGTATTTT
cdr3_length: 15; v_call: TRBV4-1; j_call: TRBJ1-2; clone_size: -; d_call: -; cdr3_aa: CASSQDGQPNYGYTF; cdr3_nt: TGCGCCAGCAGCCAGGATGGACAGCCTAACTATGGCTACACCTTC
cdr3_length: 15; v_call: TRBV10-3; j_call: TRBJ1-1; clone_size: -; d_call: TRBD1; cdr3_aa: CAISEMGQGSSEAFF; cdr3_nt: TGTGCCATCAGTGAGATGGGACAGGGAAGTTCTGAAGCTTTCTTT
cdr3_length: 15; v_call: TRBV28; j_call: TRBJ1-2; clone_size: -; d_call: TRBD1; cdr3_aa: CATPKAGGQVSGYTF; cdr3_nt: TGTGCCACCCCTAAAGCAGGGGGGCAAGTTAGTGGCTACACCTTC
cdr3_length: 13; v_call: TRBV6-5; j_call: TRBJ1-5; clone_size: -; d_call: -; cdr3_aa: CASSPQLNQPQHF; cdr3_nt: TGTGCCAGCAGCCCCCAGCTAAATCAGCCCCAGCATTTT
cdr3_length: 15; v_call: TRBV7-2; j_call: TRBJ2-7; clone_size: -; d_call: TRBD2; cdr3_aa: CASSWAGESSYEQYF; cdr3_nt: TGTGCCAGCAGCTGGGCGGGGGAGTCCTCCTACGAGCAGTACTTC
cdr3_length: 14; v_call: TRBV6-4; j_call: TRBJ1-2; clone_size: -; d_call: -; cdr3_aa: CASSDSGDSYGYTF; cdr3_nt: TGTGCCAGCAGTGACTCGGGAGACTCCTATGGCTACACCTTC
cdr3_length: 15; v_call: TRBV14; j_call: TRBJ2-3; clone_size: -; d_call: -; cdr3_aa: CASSQDRRRADTQYF; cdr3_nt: TGTGCCAGCAGCCAAGATCGAAGACGCGCAGATACGCAGTATTTT
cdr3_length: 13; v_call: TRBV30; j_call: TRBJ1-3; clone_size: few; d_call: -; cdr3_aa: CAWVRSSGNTIYF; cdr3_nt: TGTGCCTGGGTGCGTAGCTCTGGAAACACCATATATTTT
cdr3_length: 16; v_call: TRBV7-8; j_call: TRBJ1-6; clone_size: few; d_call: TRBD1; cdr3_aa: CASTSQGAADNSPLHF; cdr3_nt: TGTGCCAGCACCTCGCAGGGGGCGGCGGATAATTCACCCCTCCACTTT